The 14 T cell receptor beta chains below all came from one sample that was sequenced in a study of early T cells in non-severe SARS-CoV-2 infection. Each CDR3 protein gets one entry after TCRdb re-called the 5' RACE reads with MiXCR. The data contain some 12,000 distinct CDR3 sequences, about 4.9% of them seen just once; the ten biggest clones take up approximately 9.6%. The sample consisted of whole blood. All receptors derive from an adult who was a healthcare worker with PCR-confirmed SARS-CoV-2 infection or an uninfected control (not recorded which).

The chain employs TRBV5-1 and TRBJ2-7; no clear D gene. Trimming shortened V by 0 bases and J by 6 bases, and 16 bases separated the two germline ends. The CDR3 is made up of 15 amino acids. Germline V lookup: CDR1 SGHRS, CDR2 YFSETQ. CDR3 bases: TGCGCCAGCAGCTTGGCAGCAGGCCTTAAGGGCGAGCAGTACTTC. It encodes CASSLAAGLKGEQYF.

Turning to this clonotype: A read error may explain this, as a much larger clone is one base away. The DNA for the CDR3 is TGTGCCAGTAGCAGCGGGGGGGAGCGTGGTAATGAAAAACTGTTTTTT. Translating it yields CASSSGGERGNEKLFF. This chain links TRBV19 with TRBJ1-4; D might be TRBD1 (5 bases). This CDR3 has 16 amino acids. The germline V gene encodes CDR1 LNHDA and CDR2 SQIVND (reference sequence). V lost 6 bases, J lost 4 bases, and 18 bases lay in between.

By sample fraction, this clonotype is medium-sized. The rearrangement uses TRBV29-1 and TRBJ1-2, with TRBD1 as a possible D gene (5 bases). The CDR3 is 13 amino acids. CDR1 and CDR2 from the germline V gene are SQVTM and ANQGSEA. V was pared by 3 bases and J by 8 bases, with 16 bases between. CDR3 residues: CSVDGQGVYGYTF. DNA of the CDR3: TGCAGCGTTGACGGCCAGGGCGTTTACGGCTACACCTTC.

This clonotype was picked up many times. The chain links TRBV27 to TRBJ1-2; a possible D gene is TRBD1 (6 bases). The CDR3 has 13 amino acids. In germline, CDR1 is MNHEY, CDR2 SMNVEV (reference sequence). V lost 5 bases, J lost 4 bases, and 11 bases lay in between. The CDR3 sequence is CASSRDRSYGYTF. The CDR3 DNA sequence: TGTGCCAGCAGTCGCGACAGGTCCTATGGCTACACCTTC.

V and J are TRBV7-9 and TRBJ2-7; D remains unclear. Per the germline V gene, CDR1 is SEHNR and CDR2 is FQNEAQ (reference sequence). This CDR3 region has 13 residues. V lost 4 bases and J lost 5, with 12 bases in between. This CDR3 is CASSSLGIDEQYF. In nucleotides, the CDR3 is TGTGCCAGCAGCTCTCTGGGGATCGACGAGCAGTACTTC.

The chain uses TRBV3-1 and TRBJ1-2, with D hard to call. The germline CDR1 and CDR2 sequences are LGHDT and YNNKEL (reference sequence). V lost 1 base and J 6 bases, leaving 3 bases between the germline ends. The CDR3 spans 11 residues. CDR3 residues: CASSQVDGYTF. The CDR3 nucleotides are TGTGCCAGCAGCCAAGTGGATGGCTACACCTTC.

The rearrangement joins TRBV10-3 to TRBJ1-1; D ambiguous. Trimming removed 3 bases at V and 1 base at J, with 6 bases between. The V gene's germline CDR1 is ENHRY and CDR2 SYGVKD. The CDR3 runs to 13 residues. The chain's CDR3 is CAISDRTNTEAFF. CDR3 in DNA: TGTGCCATCAGTGATCGGACGAACACTGAAGCTTTCTTT.

This clonotype showed up many times. The rearrangement joins TRBV18 to TRBJ2-3, with 9 bases that match TRBD1. V was pared by 4 bases and J by 2 bases, with 7 bases of the junction left unmatched. There are 16 residues in the CDR3. Looked up from germline, CDR1 is KGHSH and CDR2 is LQKENI. CDR3: CASSQDRGLSTDTQYF. CDR3 in DNA: TGTGCCAGCTCACAGGACAGGGGTCTTTCCACAGATACGCAGTATTTT.

This clonotype is judged medium-sized. The rearrangement uses TRBV20-1 and TRBJ1-5; 7 bases are a match to TRBD1. Unmatched junction bases numbered 4, after V lost 5 bases and J lost 0 bases. Germline assignment: CDR1 DFQATT and CDR2 SNEGSKA (reference sequence). This CDR3 spans 14 amino acids. CDR3 DNA sequence: TGCAGTGCTTCCGACAGGGATAGCAATCAGCCCCAGCATTTT. Its protein is CSASDRDSNQPQHF.

This clonotype is medium-sized (0.01 to 0.1%) by share. The chain uses TRBV20-1 and TRBJ2-2; D remains unclear. The V gene's germline CDR1 is DFQATT and CDR2 SNEGSKA (reference sequence). CDR3 length equals 13 residues. Trimming took 3 bases from V and 6 from J, leaving 11 bases between them. CDR3 DNA sequence: TGCAGTGCTAGTAGATTAGGTCCCGGGGAGCTGTTTTTT. Protein: CSASRLGPGELFF.

At least ten counts were recorded for this clonotype. This chain links TRBV5-5 with TRBJ1-5; 7 positions agree with TRBD1. CDR1 and CDR2 from the germline V gene are SGHKS and YYEKEE (reference sequence). Germline trimming cut 3 bases from V and 3 bases from J; bases unmatched to any gene: 6. The CDR3 has 15 amino acids. This CDR3 is CASSYRGQHNQPQHF. CDR3 in DNA: TGTGCCAGCAGCTACAGGGGCCAACACAATCAGCCCCAGCATTTT.

The rearrangement uses TRBV14 and TRBJ2-2; D not certain. Per germline, CDR1 SGHDN and CDR2 FVKESK. This CDR3 is built from 13 residues. Trimming removed 1 base from V and 7 bases from J, with 7 bases in between. CDR3 protein: CASSQVFNGELFF. Written as DNA, the CDR3 is TGTGCCAGCAGCCAAGTTTTTAACGGGGAGCTGTTTTTT.

This clonotype was observed at least ten times. The V and J genes are TRBV10-3 and TRBJ1-5; D not certain. This CDR3 region has 16 residues. Germline assignment: CDR1 ENHRY and CDR2 SYGVKD. Trimming took off 3 bases at V and 0 bases at J, with 12 bases between the two ends. The CDR3 nucleotides are TGTGCCATCAGTGATCGGTTTCGGGATAGCAATCAGCCCCAGCATTTT. Its translation is CAISDRFRDSNQPQHF.

This clonotype was counted ten times or more. The chain couples TRBV19 to TRBJ1-1; the match to TRBD1 covers 8 bases. The J segment lost 3 bases and the V segment lost 6 bases, leaving 9 bases of the junction unmatched. CDR3 length equals 15 residues. The germline V gene has CDR1 LNHDA and CDR2 SQIVND (reference sequence). This CDR3 is CASSTGTGYDTEAFF. CDR3 bases: TGTGCCAGTAGCACCGGGACAGGTTATGACACTGAAGCTTTCTTT.